Listed below are T cell receptor beta chains from one sample, sequenced in a study of T-cell reconstitution after alpha-beta-depleted transplantation in children. TCRdb processed the PCR reads anew with MiXCR; each CDR3 protein has one entry. The sample lists 250,000 to 300,000 distinct CDR3 sequences, about a tenth occurring once. The source was PBMCs, collected before TCRalphabeta/CD19-depleted stem cell transplant. The receptor set was obtained from a boy younger than two with acute myeloid leukemia, due to receive a stem cell transplant. Both conserved end residues are part of each CDR3. A D gene is named only where the DNA matches it firmly. The listing skips clone size in some rows; elsewhere it reads once, few, many or a size class.

J gene: TRBJ2-1; D gene: TRBD2; clone size: .; V gene: TRBV25-1; CDR3 protein: CASSEASGSQLDNEQFF; CDR3 DNA: TGTGCCAGCAGTGAGGCTAGCGGGAGTCAGTTGGACAATGAGCAGTTCTTC
J gene: TRBJ2-1; D gene: TRBD1; clone size: many; V gene: TRBV12-3/TRBV12-4; CDR3 protein: CASSRMTGDNEQFF; CDR3 DNA: TGTGCCAGCAGTCGTATGACAGGGGACAATGAGCAGTTCTTC
J gene: TRBJ2-5; D gene: TRBD2; clone size: many; V gene: TRBV5-1; CDR3 protein: CASSSPGLAGGPSGTQYF; CDR3 DNA: TGCGCCAGCAGCTCGCCGGGACTAGCGGGAGGGCCCTCGGGGACCCAGTACTTC
J gene: TRBJ1-1; D gene: .; clone size: .; V gene: TRBV6-5; CDR3 protein: CASSYLALLGNTEAFF; CDR3 DNA: TGTGCCAGCAGTTACTTGGCACTTCTCGGGAACACTGAAGCTTTCTTT
J gene: TRBJ2-3; D gene: .; clone size: many; V gene: TRBV7-3; CDR3 protein: CASSLRDRRTDTQYF; CDR3 DNA: TGTGCCAGCAGCTTAAGGGACCGGCGCACAGATACGCAGTATTTT
J gene: TRBJ2-7; D gene: .; clone size: few; V gene: TRBV28; CDR3 protein: CASGAVQVGEQYF; CDR3 DNA: TGTGCCAGCGGGGCAGTTCAGGTGGGCGAGCAGTACTTC
J gene: TRBJ2-1; D gene: .; clone size: many; V gene: TRBV6-2/TRBV6-3; CDR3 protein: CASKRVSYNEQFF; CDR3 DNA: TGTGCCAGCAAGCGTGTCTCCTACAATGAGCAGTTCTTC
J gene: TRBJ2-5; D gene: TRBD2; clone size: few; V gene: TRBV30; CDR3 protein: CAWSVGLAGQETQYF; CDR3 DNA: TGTGCCTGGAGTGTAGGATTAGCGGGGCAAGAGACCCAGTACTTC
J gene: TRBJ2-1; D gene: TRBD2; clone size: many; V gene: TRBV7-9; CDR3 protein: CASSLFGLAGGPRPYNEQFF; CDR3 DNA: TGTGCCAGCAGCTTATTCGGACTAGCGGGAGGGCCAAGACCATACAATGAGCAGTTCTTC
J gene: TRBJ2-5; D gene: .; clone size: many; V gene: TRBV7-9; CDR3 protein: CASSSPYQETQYF; CDR3 DNA: TGTGCCAGCAGCTCCCCGTACCAAGAGACCCAGTACTTC
J gene: TRBJ2-5; D gene: .; clone size: many; V gene: TRBV20-1; CDR3 protein: CSARRDFQETQYF; CDR3 DNA: TGCAGTGCTAGGCGGGACTTCCAAGAGACCCAGTACTTC
J gene: TRBJ2-7; D gene: .; clone size: many; V gene: TRBV27; CDR3 protein: CASGWDPGSYEQYF; CDR3 DNA: TGTGCCAGCGGTTGGGACCCCGGCTCCTACGAGCAGTACTTC
J gene: TRBJ2-4; D gene: .; clone size: .; V gene: TRBV12-3/TRBV12-4; CDR3 protein: CASSPRPGLNIQYF; CDR3 DNA: TGTGCCAGCAGTCCTAGGCCGGGACTGAACATTCAGTACTTC
J gene: TRBJ2-7; D gene: TRBD1; clone size: many; V gene: TRBV12-3/TRBV12-4; CDR3 protein: CASSRDRSSYEQYF; CDR3 DNA: TGTGCCAGCAGTAGGGACAGATCCTCGTACGAGCAGTACTTC
J gene: TRBJ2-2; D gene: .; clone size: few; V gene: TRBV7-6; CDR3 protein: CASSPENSGELFF; CDR3 DNA: TGTGCCAGCAGCCCCGAAAATTCCGGGGAGCTGTTTTTT
J gene: TRBJ2-5; D gene: TRBD2; clone size: many; V gene: TRBV5-1; CDR3 protein: CASSRGDQETQYF; CDR3 DNA: TGCGCCAGCAGTCGGGGGGACCAAGAGACCCAGTACTTC
J gene: TRBJ2-2; D gene: TRBD1; clone size: many; V gene: TRBV28; CDR3 protein: CASSTDRGNTGELFF; CDR3 DNA: TGTGCCAGCAGCACGGACAGGGGAAACACCGGGGAGCTGTTTTTT
J gene: TRBJ2-7; D gene: .; clone size: many; V gene: TRBV12-3/TRBV12-4; CDR3 protein: CASSLGFGDNEQYF; CDR3 DNA: TGTGCCAGCAGTTTGGGTTTCGGGGATAACGAGCAGTACTTC
J gene: TRBJ2-7; D gene: TRBD2; clone size: few; V gene: TRBV11-2; CDR3 protein: CASSLELAETQYF; CDR3 DNA: TGTGCCAGCAGCTTAGAACTAGCGGAGACGCAGTACTTC
J gene: TRBJ2-7; D gene: .; clone size: few; V gene: TRBV10-3; CDR3 protein: CATRDFDYEQYF; CDR3 DNA: TGTGCCACCCGGGACTTCGACTACGAGCAGTACTTC
J gene: TRBJ2-5; D gene: .; clone size: .; V gene: TRBV7-9; CDR3 protein: CASSFPLSLANQETQYF; CDR3 DNA: TGTGCCAGCAGCTTTCCCCTCTCCCTAGCGAACCAAGAGACCCAGTACTTC
J gene: TRBJ2-3; D gene: .; clone size: .; V gene: TRBV20-1; CDR3 protein: CSARDSRGTDTQYF; CDR3 DNA: TGCAGTGCTAGAGATAGCAGGGGCACAGATACGCAGTATTTT
J gene: TRBJ1-3; D gene: .; clone size: many; V gene: TRBV4-3; CDR3 protein: CASSQDYISGNTIYF; CDR3 DNA: TGCGCCAGCAGCCAAGATTATATTTCTGGAAACACCATATATTTT
J gene: TRBJ2-3; D gene: .; clone size: few; V gene: TRBV7-8; CDR3 protein: CASSSWSSITDTQYF; CDR3 DNA: TGTGCCAGCAGCTCTTGGAGTAGCATAACAGATACGCAGTATTTT
J gene: TRBJ2-1; D gene: TRBD1; clone size: many; V gene: TRBV20-1; CDR3 protein: CSAWDSSYNEQFF; CDR3 DNA: TGCAGTGCTTGGGACAGTTCCTACAATGAGCAGTTCTTC
J gene: TRBJ2-7; D gene: .; clone size: many; V gene: TRBV11-2; CDR3 protein: CASSHSLDSSYEQYF; CDR3 DNA: TGTGCCAGCAGCCACTCCCTTGACAGCTCCTACGAGCAGTACTTC
J gene: TRBJ2-1; D gene: TRBD2; clone size: many; V gene: TRBV7-2; CDR3 protein: CASSRTSGAYNEQFF; CDR3 DNA: TGTGCCAGCAGCCGGACTAGTGGCGCCTACAATGAGCAGTTCTTC
J gene: TRBJ1-3; D gene: .; clone size: few; V gene: TRBV5-1; CDR3 protein: CASRFEGGNTIYF; CDR3 DNA: TGCGCCAGCCGATTCGAAGGTGGAAACACCATATATTTT
J gene: TRBJ2-1; D gene: .; clone size: many; V gene: TRBV29-1; CDR3 protein: CSAPRVVGGNEQFF; CDR3 DNA: TGCAGCGCCCCTCGGGTTGTGGGCGGCAATGAGCAGTTCTTC
J gene: TRBJ2-5; D gene: .; clone size: many; V gene: TRBV2; CDR3 protein: CASSEAGVREETQYF; CDR3 DNA: TGTGCCAGCAGTGAAGCGGGGGTGAGGGAAGAGACCCAGTACTTC
J gene: TRBJ2-1; D gene: .; clone size: .; V gene: TRBV4-3; CDR3 protein: CASSQVGALLYNEQFF; CDR3 DNA: TGCGCCAGCAGCCAAGTAGGGGCACTCCTTTACAATGAGCAGTTCTTC
J gene: TRBJ2-5; D gene: TRBD2; clone size: many; V gene: TRBV11-2; CDR3 protein: CASSLYSGEPGGQTQYF; CDR3 DNA: TGTGCCAGCAGCTTATATAGCGGGGAGCCTGGGGGACAGACCCAGTACTTC
J gene: TRBJ2-3; D gene: .; clone size: many; V gene: TRBV7-3; CDR3 protein: CASSLAAGTTDTQYF; CDR3 DNA: TGTGCCAGCAGCTTAGCTGCGGGGACCACAGATACGCAGTATTTT
J gene: TRBJ2-7; D gene: TRBD2; clone size: many; V gene: TRBV5-1; CDR3 protein: CASSGRGRAYYEQYF; CDR3 DNA: TGCGCCAGCAGCGGTCGGGGGAGGGCTTACTACGAGCAGTACTTC
J gene: TRBJ2-2; D gene: TRBD1; clone size: .; V gene: TRBV7-2; CDR3 protein: CASSPWTGTNTGELFF; CDR3 DNA: TGTGCCAGCAGCCCCTGGACAGGGACTAACACCGGGGAGCTGTTTTTT
J gene: TRBJ1-3; D gene: .; clone size: many; V gene: TRBV7-6; CDR3 protein: CASSLGTTGNTIYF; CDR3 DNA: TGTGCCAGCAGCTTAGGGACAACTGGAAACACCATATATTTT
J gene: TRBJ2-2; D gene: TRBD1; clone size: many; V gene: TRBV7-3; CDR3 protein: CASSLTRDRGTNTGELFF; CDR3 DNA: TGTGCCAGCAGCTTAACGCGGGACAGGGGGACGAACACCGGGGAGCTGTTTTTT
J gene: TRBJ2-5; D gene: TRBD2; clone size: many; V gene: TRBV9; CDR3 protein: CASSVGPGGGETQYF; CDR3 DNA: TGTGCCAGCAGCGTGGGGCCGGGGGGAGGGGAGACCCAGTACTTC
J gene: TRBJ2-4; D gene: .; clone size: once; V gene: TRBV3-1; CDR3 protein: CASSQVWGSKNIQYF; CDR3 DNA: TGTGCCAGCAGCCAAGTTTGGGGATCCAAAAACATTCAGTACTTC
J gene: TRBJ2-7; D gene: .; clone size: many; V gene: TRBV6-1; CDR3 protein: CASREGPNEQYF; CDR3 DNA: TGTGCCAGCAGGGAAGGACCCAACGAGCAGTACTTC
J gene: TRBJ2-7; D gene: .; clone size: few; V gene: TRBV27; CDR3 protein: CASSFNRNF; CDR3 DNA: TGTGCCAGCAGTTTTAACAGGAATTTC
J gene: TRBJ2-1; D gene: .; clone size: many; V gene: TRBV12-3/TRBV12-4; CDR3 protein: CASSLGWTEGLNEQFF; CDR3 DNA: TGTGCCAGCAGTTTGGGTTGGACTGAAGGTCTTAATGAGCAGTTCTTC
J gene: TRBJ2-5; D gene: TRBD2; clone size: many; V gene: TRBV3-1; CDR3 protein: CASSHRGGRETQYF; CDR3 DNA: TGTGCCAGCAGCCACCGGGGGGGCCGGGAGACCCAGTACTTC
J gene: TRBJ2-6; D gene: .; clone size: many; V gene: TRBV29-1; CDR3 protein: CSALGGTKSGANVLTF; CDR3 DNA: TGCAGCGCCCTCGGCGGGACGAAATCTGGGGCCAACGTCCTGACTTTC
J gene: TRBJ2-7; D gene: .; clone size: .; V gene: TRBV12-3/TRBV12-4; CDR3 protein: CASSLGQGIYKQYF; CDR3 DNA: TGTGCCAGCAGTCTGGGGCAGGGAATCTACAAGCAGTACTTC
J gene: TRBJ2-3; D gene: .; clone size: many; V gene: TRBV2; CDR3 protein: CASGRDSRTDTQYF; CDR3 DNA: TGTGCCAGCGGACGGGACTCCCGCACAGATACGCAGTATTTT
J gene: TRBJ2-7; D gene: TRBD1; clone size: many; V gene: TRBV12-3/TRBV12-4; CDR3 protein: CASSFPPAGGIPYEQYF; CDR3 DNA: TGTGCCAGCAGTTTCCCTCCGGCAGGGGGCATCCCCTACGAGCAGTACTTC